Presented here are 5 T cell receptor beta chains from one specimen sequenced in a study of beta chain features in type 1 diabetes. Study-wide points: All four CD4+ subsets from Type 1 diabetes patients carried moderately but significantly shorter TCRB CDR3s.

These receptors lack a known antigen. As every portion of the isolated RNA was reverse transcribed, the sequencing read expressed TCRB transcripts. Generated by immunoSEQ multiplex PCR, the TCRdb table keeps only in-frame clones and is missing some. This table has roughly 730,000 clones, 13% appearing once. The sequenced material came from naive CD4+ T cells from blood. Receptors originate from a man in his late teens or twenties with type 1 diabetes.

The chain recombines TRBV7-9 with TRBJ1-1; no reliable D call. V lost 4 bases, J lost 4 bases, and 13 bases lay in between. The CDR3 extends over 14 amino acids. Germline assignment: CDR1 SEHNR and CDR2 FQNEAQ (reference sequence). CDR3: CASSYDTKFTEAFF. In DNA form, the CDR3 reads TGTGCCAGCAGCTACGACACCAAATTCACTGAAGCTTTCTTT.

The rearrangement uses TRBV28 and TRBJ1-2; D call uncertain. The V gene's germline CDR1 is MDHEN and CDR2 SYDVKM. There are 12 residues in the CDR3. Trimming took 6 bases from V and 4 from J, leaving 9 bases between them. CDR3 loop: CASSLQLYGYTF. DNA of the CDR3: TGTGCCAGCAGCCTACAGCTCTATGGCTACACCTTC.

The rearrangement links TRBV6-4 to TRBJ1-1; D is undetermined. V lost 4 bases and J 7 bases, leaving 7 bases between the germline ends. Germline assignment: CDR1 MRHNA and CDR2 SNTAGT. CDR3 length: 11 residues. The CDR3 reads CASSGSGEAFF. CDR3 DNA: TGTGCCAGCAGTGGAAGCGGTGAAGCTTTCTTT.

This clone was seen more than once but under ten times. The chain joins TRBV30 to TRBJ1-5; D is undetermined. CDR3 length: 14 residues. V lost 5 bases, J lost 0 bases, and 11 bases lay in between. CDR1 and CDR2 from the germline V gene are GTSNPN and SVGIG (reference sequence). This CDR3 reads CAWGSGYSNQPQHF. The CDR3 DNA reads as TGTGCCTGGGGGTCGGGGTATAGCAATCAGCCCCAGCATTTT.

This clone was seen a few times. The rearrangement uses TRBV10-3 and TRBJ2-3; the D is unclear. CDR3 length: 12 residues. Trimming pared 5 bases from V and 4 bases from J, leaving 7 bases between. CDR1 is ENHRY, CDR2 SYGVKD, per germline. CDR3 residues: CAISPNADTQYF. In nucleotides, the CDR3 is TGTGCCATCAGTCCGAACGCAGATACGCAGTATTTT.